A single sample is the source of the 11 T cell receptor beta chains below, sequenced in a study of control samples from healthy donors and cancer patients. TCRdb's table, derived via immunoSEQ multiplex PCR, lists solely in-frame clones and lacks some. Of 120,000 or so clones in the sample, around 90% were seen once. The source material was blood. The receptors were gathered from a man in his forties in good health.

The chain couples TRBV7-9 to TRBJ1-2; D call uncertain. The germline V and J ends were trimmed by 3 bases and 8 bases, with 13 bases remaining between them. The germline V gene has CDR1 SEHNR and CDR2 FQNEAQ (reference sequence). The CDR3 consists of 13 residues. The CDR3 here is CASSFGPLMGYTF. The CDR3 DNA sequence: TGTGCCAGCAGCTTTGGGCCCCTAATGGGCTACACCTTC. Complete variable domain (other parts from reference TRBV7-9 and TRBJ1-2): DTGVSQNPRHKITKRGQNVTFRCDPISEHNRLYWYRQTLGQGPEFLTYFQNEAQLEKSRLLSDRFSAERPKGSFSTLEIQRTEQGDSAMYLCASSFGPLMGYTFGSGTRLTVV.

The J gene is TRBJ2-6, the V gene TRBV7-2; D is possibly TRBD1 or TRBD2 (5 bases each). The CDR3 extends over 17 amino acids. Germline assignment: CDR1 SGHTA and CDR2 FQGNSA. V was cut by 0 bases and J by 2 bases, with 11 bases left in between. CDR3 residues: CASSLAYRGTGANVLTF. CDR3 sequence (DNA): TGTGCCAGCAGCTTAGCGTACCGGGGCACTGGGGCCAACGTCCTGACTTTC.

The CDR3 nucleotides are TGCAGCGTTGAGGCTTTCGCAGATACGCAGTATTTT. Translating gives CSVEAFADTQYF. The chain couples TRBV29-1 to TRBJ2-3; no clear D. The V gene's germline CDR1 is SQVTM and CDR2 ANQGSEA. The CDR3 is 12 residues long. V shed 3 bases and J shed 4 bases, with 8 bases lying between them.

This chain uses TRBV19 with TRBJ1-4; weak D call: TRBD1 (5 bases). The V end lost 5 bases, the J end lost 4 bases, and 14 bases lay between the germline ends. The CDR3 has 15 residues. Germline CDR1 and CDR2: LNHDA and SQIVND (reference sequence). CDR3 nucleotide sequence: TGTGCCAGTAGTTATTTAGGACACCATAATGAAAAACTGTTTTTT. Its protein product is CASSYLGHHNEKLFF.

This chain connects TRBV25-1 to TRBJ1-4; D uncertain. CDR3 length equals 15 residues. Deletions cut 7 bases from V and 2 bases from J, with 14 bases between. Germline CDR1 MGHDK, CDR2 SYGVNS. The CDR3 DNA is TGTGCCAGCACTCCCCGAGGGTCGACTAATGAAAAACTGTTTTTT. Translating it yields CASTPRGSTNEKLFF.

The V gene is TRBV5-1, the J gene TRBJ2-1; TRBD1 or TRBD2 may be the D gene (7 bases each). CDR3 length: 16 amino acids. Germline loops: CDR1 SGHRS, CDR2 YFSETQ. Trimming took 1 base from V and 10 from J, leaving 21 bases between them. Written as DNA, the CDR3 is TGCGCCAGCAGCTTGCCCCTTTGGGAGGGGGCAAACGAGCAGTTCTTC. Translation: CASSLPLWEGANEQFF.

This sequence joins TRBV30 and TRBJ1-2; weak D call: TRBD1 (5 bases). In germline, CDR1 is GTSNPN, CDR2 SVGIG (reference sequence). V was cut by 1 base and J by 8 bases, with 20 bases left in between. This CDR3 has 15 residues. CDR3 coding DNA: TGTGCCTGGAGTGGGTTCGTAGGGGACCCTTCCGGCTACACCTTC. It is translated as CAWSGFVGDPSGYTF.

J is TRBJ2-7 and V is TRBV4-3; 10 bases fit TRBD2. This CDR3 is 16 amino acids long. Losses at the gene ends were 0 bases for V and 2 bases for J; bases not matched to a gene: 4. Germline V gene sequence: CDR1 LGHNA, CDR2 YSLEER. In DNA form, the CDR3 reads TGCGCCAGCAGCCAAGATCCGAGCGGGGGGGCCTACGAGCAGTACTTC. Encoded protein: CASSQDPSGGAYEQYF.

This chain connects TRBV6-5 to TRBJ2-3, with 8 bases fitting TRBD2. Germline V CDR1 and CDR2: MNHEY, SVGAGI. The CDR3 spans 14 residues. Unmatched junction bases numbered 4, after V lost 6 bases and J lost 2 bases. The CDR3, as DNA: TGTGCCAGCAGCGGGGGGGTCTCCACAGATACGCAGTATTTT. It is translated as CASSGGVSTDTQYF.

V is TRBV11-3 and J is TRBJ1-5; D is ambiguous. The CDR3 is 12 residues long. CDR1 SGHNT and CDR2 YENEEA come from the germline V gene. The V end was cut by 6 bases, the J end by 5 bases, with 8 bases between. The CDR3 nucleotides are TGTGCCAGCAGTTTCGGGGATCAGCCCCAGCATTTT. It encodes CASSFGDQPQHF.

The J gene is TRBJ2-3, the V gene TRBV11-2; 9 bases agree with TRBD2. Germline trimming cut 7 bases from V and 1 base from J; bases unmatched to any gene: 0. Germline assignment: CDR1 SGHAT and CDR2 FQNNGV. The CDR3 runs 13 residues. The DNA of the CDR3 is TGTGCCAGCAAGCGGGGGGGCACAGATACGCAGTATTTT. The encoded protein is CASKRGGTDTQYF.